A selection of T cell receptor beta chains follows, all from one sample in a study of blood T cell repertoires in COVID-19. Profiled with immunoSEQ multiplex PCR; TCRdb holds only in-frame clones, not every one. Found here are 150,000 or so clones, around 76% of them singletons; the top ten hold approximately 8.7%. The sample comprised peripheral blood. Every receptor here comes from a woman in her 70s with acute or convalescent COVID-19. CDR3s include the opening cysteine and the closing phenylalanine or tryptophan.

V gene	CDR3 length	J gene	CDR3 protein
TRBV6-5	16	TRBJ1-2	CASSYSGTGLGVGYTF
TRBV6-5	15	TRBJ1-1	CASSYRGARDTEAFF
TRBV11-2	14	TRBJ2-3	CASSLIVGTDTQYF
TRBV19	16	TRBJ2-2	CASSTQRGGGTGELFF
TRBV28	15	TRBJ2-3	CASSSPSGVSDTQYF
TRBV29-1	17	TRBJ2-7	CSVEGWEGLAGTYEQYF
TRBV5-1	13	TRBJ2-2	CASSRDYTGELFF
TRBV13	14	TRBJ2-3	CASSPGLASDTQYF
TRBV7-6	15	TRBJ2-1	CASSIGLAVANEQFF
TRBV28	19	TRBJ2-6	CASSLLRAGAFSGANVLTF
TRBV25-1	14	TRBJ2-7	CASSERRTGGEQYF
TRBV7-2	13	TRBJ2-7	CASSFAGDYEQYF
TRBV11-2	14	TRBJ2-3	CASSLSRGADTQYF
TRBV28	14	TRBJ1-4	CASRWDRGEEKLFF
TRBV25-1	11	TRBJ2-7	CASSDRYEQYF
TRBV7-2	15	TRBJ2-4	CASSLAGGPKNIQYF
TRBV7-3	14	TRBJ2-5	CASSSGTGAPTQYF
TRBV3-1/TRBV3-2	13	TRBJ1-1	CASASRGGTEAFF
TRBV24-1	14	TRBJ2-5	CATSASGVAETQYF
TRBV6-1	14	TRBJ1-2	CASSESGQGFGYTF
TRBV11-2	16	TRBJ1-2	CASSLIGAGGNYGYTF
TRBV19	15	TRBJ2-7	CASRPGSGRSYEQYF
TRBV9	15	TRBJ1-6	CASSVRDREGSPLHF
TRBV29-1	13	TRBJ2-7	CSVLKTETYEQYF
TRBV6-5	14	TRBJ1-3	CASSSGLAGNTIYF
TRBV23-1	13	TRBJ2-4	CASSQTGKNIQYF
TRBV15	16	TRBJ1-6	CATSRVVQGRNSPLHF
TRBV7-2	15	TRBJ2-7	CASSLGGTGAYEQYF
TRBV20-1	11	TRBJ2-3	CSALGGDTQYF
TRBV30	12	TRBJ1-3	CAWTSGGNTIYF
TRBV4-1	17	TRBJ2-1	CASSQVERTGENNEQFF
TRBV6-5	14	TRBJ1-2	CAIKKGGSNYGYTF
TRBV7-9	13	TRBJ1-2	CASSQTGPGGYTF
TRBV28	15	TRBJ2-5	CASSNSGGGQETQYF
TRBV18	12	TRBJ2-1	CASSGTGNEQFF
TRBV11-2	13	TRBJ2-1	CASSLQGGTGEFF
TRBV7-2	15	TRBJ1-1	CASSLGGGMNTEAFF
TRBV5-1	15	TRBJ2-7	CASSLVGTGSDEQYF
TRBV2	11	TRBJ1-1	CASPDNTEAFF
TRBV6-2/TRBV6-3	15	TRBJ1-5	CASRYGTGVNQPQHF
TRBV9	14	TRBJ2-7	CASSVARAPYEQYF
TRBV19	19	TRBJ2-4	CASSPGTAAGLLAKNIQYF